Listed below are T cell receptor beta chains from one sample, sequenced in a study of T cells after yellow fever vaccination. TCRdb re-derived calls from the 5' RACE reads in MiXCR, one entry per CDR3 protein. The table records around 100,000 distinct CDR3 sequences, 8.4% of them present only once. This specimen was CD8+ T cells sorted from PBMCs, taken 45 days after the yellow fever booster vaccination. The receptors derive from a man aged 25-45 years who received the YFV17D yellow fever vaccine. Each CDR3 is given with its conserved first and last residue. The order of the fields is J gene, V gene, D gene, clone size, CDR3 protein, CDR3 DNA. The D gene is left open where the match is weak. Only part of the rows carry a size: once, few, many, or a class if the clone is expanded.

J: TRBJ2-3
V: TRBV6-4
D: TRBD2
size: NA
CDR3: CASSEEAGGPGDTQYF
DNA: TGTGCCAGCAGTGAAGAAGCGGGAGGGCCGGGGGATACGCAGTATTTT

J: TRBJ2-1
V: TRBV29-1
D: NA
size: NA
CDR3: CSSGTGSERGGNEQFF
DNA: TGCAGCTCAGGGACAGGTTCGGAGCGGGGCGGCAATGAGCAGTTCTTC

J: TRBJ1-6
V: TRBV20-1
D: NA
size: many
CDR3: CSAGLSPLHF
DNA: TGCAGTGCCGGGCTTTCACCCCTCCACTTT

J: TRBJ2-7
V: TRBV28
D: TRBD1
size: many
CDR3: CASSLFRQGFNYEQYF
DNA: TGTGCCAGCAGTTTATTCCGACAGGGGTTTAACTACGAGCAGTACTTC

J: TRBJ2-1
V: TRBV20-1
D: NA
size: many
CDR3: CSARDIGTVYNEQFF
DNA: TGCAGTGCTAGAGATATCGGAACCGTTTACAATGAGCAGTTCTTC

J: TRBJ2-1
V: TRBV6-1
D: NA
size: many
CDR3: CASSTGQPMEQFF
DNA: TGTGCCAGCAGTACAGGACAGCCGATGGAGCAGTTCTTC

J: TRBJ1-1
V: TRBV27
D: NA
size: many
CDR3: CASSLGPPTEAFF
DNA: TGTGCCAGCAGTTTGGGGCCCCCCACTGAAGCTTTCTTT

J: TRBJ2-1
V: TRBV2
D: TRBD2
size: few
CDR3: CASRDSGRDNEQFF
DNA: TGTGCCAGCAGGGATAGCGGGAGGGACAATGAGCAGTTCTTC

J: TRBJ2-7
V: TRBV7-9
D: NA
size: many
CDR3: CASSSTSSYEQYF
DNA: TGTGCCAGCAGCTCGACTAGCTCCTACGAGCAGTACTTC

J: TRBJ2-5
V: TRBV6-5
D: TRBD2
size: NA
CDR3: CASSYGPFAGGGYETQYF
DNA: TGTGCCAGCAGTTACGGGCCCTTTGCGGGAGGGGGTTATGAGACCCAGTACTTC

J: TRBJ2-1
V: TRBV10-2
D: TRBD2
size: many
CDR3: CATYKRGGSYNEQFF
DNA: TGCGCCACCTATAAACGGGGGGGGTCCTACAATGAGCAGTTCTTC

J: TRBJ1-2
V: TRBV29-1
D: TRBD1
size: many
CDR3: CSDTDRVSRYTF
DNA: TGCAGCGACACTGACAGGGTTTCTAGGTACACCTTC

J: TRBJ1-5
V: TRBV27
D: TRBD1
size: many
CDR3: CASSPGTGGGQPQHF
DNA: TGTGCCAGCAGTCCCGGGACAGGGGGCGGTCAGCCCCAGCATTTT

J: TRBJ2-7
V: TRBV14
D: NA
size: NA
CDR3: CASSVSQGYEQYF
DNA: TGTGCCAGCAGCGTTTCTCAGGGATACGAGCAGTACTTC

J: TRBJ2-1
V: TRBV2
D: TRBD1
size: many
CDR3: CASPKRGQGNNEQFF
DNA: TGTGCCAGCCCTAAGAGAGGACAGGGGAACAATGAGCAGTTCTTC

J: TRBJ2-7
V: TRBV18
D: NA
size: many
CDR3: CASSPGRNEQYF
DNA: TGTGCCAGCTCTCCGGGGAGGAACGAGCAGTACTTC

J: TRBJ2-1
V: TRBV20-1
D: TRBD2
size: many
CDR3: CSARTSGDYNEQFF
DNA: TGCAGTGCCAGAACTAGCGGGGACTACAATGAGCAGTTCTTC

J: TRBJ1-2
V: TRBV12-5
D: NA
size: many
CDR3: CASGLVGRGDGYTF
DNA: TGTGCTAGTGGTTTGGTAGGCAGGGGTGATGGCTACACCTTC

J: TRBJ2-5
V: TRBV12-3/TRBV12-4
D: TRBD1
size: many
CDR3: CASSLGTGSETQYF
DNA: TGTGCCAGCAGTCTCGGGACAGGGAGCGAGACCCAGTACTTC

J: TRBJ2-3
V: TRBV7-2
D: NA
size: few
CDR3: CASSAWSEAGTDTQYF
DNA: TGTGCCAGCTCAGCTTGGTCGGAGGCGGGGACAGATACGCAGTATTTT

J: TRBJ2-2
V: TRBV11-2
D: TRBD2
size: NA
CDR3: CASSLIPSSGTDGRGELFF
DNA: TGTGCCAGCAGCTTAATCCCCTCTAGCGGGACTGATGGTCGAGGGGAGCTGTTTTTT

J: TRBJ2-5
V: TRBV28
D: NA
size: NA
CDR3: CASTEEGLRETQYF
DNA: TGTGCCAGCACAGAAGAAGGGTTACGGGAGACCCAGTACTTC

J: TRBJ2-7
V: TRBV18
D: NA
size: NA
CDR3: CASSPQEFYEQYF
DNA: TGTGCCAGCTCACCCCAGGAGTTCTACGAGCAGTACTTC

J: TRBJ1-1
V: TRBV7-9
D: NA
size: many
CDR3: CASSFPAGGAFF
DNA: TGTGCCAGCAGTTTTCCAGCGGGGGGGGCTTTCTTT

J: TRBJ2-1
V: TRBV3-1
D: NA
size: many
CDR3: CASSQDPANEQFF
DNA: TGTGCCAGCAGCCAAGATCCTGCGAATGAGCAGTTCTTC

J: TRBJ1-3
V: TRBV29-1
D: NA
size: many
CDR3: CSVEDGNTIYF
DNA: TGCAGCGTTGAAGATGGAAACACCATATATTTT

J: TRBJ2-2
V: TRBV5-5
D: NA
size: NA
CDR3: CASSLAGKGTGELFF
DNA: TGTGCCAGCAGCTTGGCGGGAAAAGGCACCGGGGAGCTGTTTTTT

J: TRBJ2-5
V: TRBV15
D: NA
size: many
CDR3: CATSRGSPKVETQYF
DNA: TGTGCCACCAGCAGAGGGTCGCCCAAGGTGGAGACCCAGTACTTC

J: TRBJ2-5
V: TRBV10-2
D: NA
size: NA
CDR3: CASSEARFRETQYF
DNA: TGCGCCAGCAGTGAAGCTCGGTTCAGGGAGACCCAGTACTTC

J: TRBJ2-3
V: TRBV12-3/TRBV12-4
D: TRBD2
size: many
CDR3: CASTFGLAGSTQYF
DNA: TGTGCCAGCACCTTCGGACTAGCGGGTTCTACGCAGTATTTT

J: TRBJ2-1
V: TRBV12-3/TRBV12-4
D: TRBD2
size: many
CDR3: CASSLLAERDNEQFF
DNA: TGTGCCAGCAGTTTACTAGCGGAGAGGGACAATGAGCAGTTCTTC

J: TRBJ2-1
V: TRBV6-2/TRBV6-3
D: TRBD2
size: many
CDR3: CASCEWEGRNEQFF
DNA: TGTGCCAGCTGCGAGTGGGAGGGCCGAAATGAGCAGTTCTTC

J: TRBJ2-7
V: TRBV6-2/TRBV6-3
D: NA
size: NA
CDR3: CASSYSSNRLSSYEQYF
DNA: TGTGCCAGCAGTTACTCGTCCAACAGGCTGAGCTCCTACGAGCAGTACTTC

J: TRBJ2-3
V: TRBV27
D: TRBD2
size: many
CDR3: CASSLGLAGSSDTQYF
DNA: TGTGCCAGCAGTTTAGGGCTAGCGGGAAGTTCAGATACGCAGTATTTT

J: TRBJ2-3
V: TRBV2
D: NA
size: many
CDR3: CARSDGSDTQYF
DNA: TGTGCCAGGTCGGATGGGTCAGATACGCAGTATTTT

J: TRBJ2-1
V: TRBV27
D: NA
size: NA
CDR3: CASSLTLQFNEQFF
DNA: TGTGCCAGCAGTTTAACCCTTCAATTCAATGAGCAGTTCTTC

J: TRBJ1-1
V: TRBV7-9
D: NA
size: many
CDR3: CASTGGLAEAFF
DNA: TGTGCCAGCACCGGAGGGTTGGCTGAAGCTTTCTTT

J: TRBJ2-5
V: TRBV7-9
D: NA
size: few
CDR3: CASSFTLAGETQYF
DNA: TGTGCCAGCAGCTTTACTCTAGCCGGAGAGACCCAGTACTTC

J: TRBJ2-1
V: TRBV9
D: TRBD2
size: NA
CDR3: CASSLAGGPVYEQFF
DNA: TGTGCCAGCAGCCTAGCGGGAGGGCCTGTTTATGAGCAGTTCTTC

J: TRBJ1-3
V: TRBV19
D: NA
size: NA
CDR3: CARKGGGNTIYF
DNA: TGTGCCAGAAAGGGAGGAGGAAACACCATATATTTT